The rows below give T cell receptor beta chains drawn from one sample of a study of T-cell memory formation after mild COVID-19. MiXCR was run by TCRdb on the 5' RACE reads, yielding one entry per CDR3 protein. This sample has some 490,000 distinct CDR3 sequences; about 20% occur once, and the top ten carry roughly 12%. Sequencing input: PBMCs or a T cell subset sorted from them (not recorded which). These TCRs come from an adult woman who had mild COVID-19 (a few samples of this study predate the infection). Cell type and time point are not known. The CDR3 runs from the conserved cysteine through the conserved F or W. The D gene is left open where the match is weak. Size values are once, few and many counts, or a class for expanded clones, and some rows have none.

length: 14
J: TRBJ2-2
size: .
V: TRBV19
D: .
CDR3: CASSPARNTGELFF
DNA: TGTGCCAGTAGTCCAGCACGGAACACCGGGGAGCTGTTTTTT

length: 14
J: TRBJ2-3
size: many
V: TRBV4-2
D: .
CDR3: CASSQDQGPDTQYF
DNA: TGTGCCAGCAGCCAAGATCAAGGACCCGATACGCAGTATTTT

length: 12
J: TRBJ2-1
size: .
V: TRBV10-3
D: .
CDR3: CAISDEINEQFF
DNA: TGTGCCATCAGTGATGAGATAAATGAGCAGTTCTTC

length: 13
J: TRBJ2-7
size: .
V: TRBV6-2/TRBV6-3
D: .
CDR3: CASSYSYQYEQYF
DNA: TGTGCCAGCAGTTACTCGTACCAGTACGAGCAGTACTTC

length: 14
J: TRBJ2-1
size: .
V: TRBV5-1
D: .
CDR3: CASSSAQPTDEQFF
DNA: TGCGCCAGCAGTTCGGCGCAGCCCACGGATGAGCAGTTCTTC

length: 18
J: TRBJ1-5
size: .
V: TRBV5-6
D: TRBD1
CDR3: CASSLFRTGRYSNQPQHF
DNA: TGTGCCAGCAGCTTGTTCCGGACAGGACGGTATAGCAATCAGCCCCAGCATTTT

length: 18
J: TRBJ2-1
size: few
V: TRBV5-1
D: TRBD2
CDR3: CASSRTIPGLAGENEQFF
DNA: TGCGCCAGCAGCAGGACAATTCCGGGACTAGCGGGAGAGAATGAGCAGTTCTTC

length: 15
J: TRBJ2-5
size: few
V: TRBV11-3
D: TRBD1
CDR3: CASSSARGTGETQYF
DNA: TGTGCCAGCAGCTCTGCCCGAGGGACAGGAGAGACCCAGTACTTC

length: 15
J: TRBJ1-1
size: .
V: TRBV7-2
D: .
CDR3: CASSLGARGSTEAFF
DNA: TGTGCCAGCAGCTTAGGGGCCAGAGGGAGCACTGAAGCTTTCTTT

length: 18
J: TRBJ2-5
size: .
V: TRBV7-9
D: TRBD2
CDR3: CASSSSLLAGGSRLTQYF
DNA: TGTGCCAGCAGCTCGAGCCTACTAGCGGGGGGATCAAGATTAACCCAGTACTTC

length: 15
J: TRBJ2-1
size: few
V: TRBV5-1
D: TRBD1
CDR3: CASSLHRGDFNEQFF
DNA: TGCGCCAGCAGCTTGCACAGGGGAGACTTCAATGAGCAGTTCTTC

length: 17
J: TRBJ2-3
size: few
V: TRBV7-9
D: .
CDR3: CASSRISIPDRTDTQYF
DNA: TGTGCCAGCAGCCGCATATCAATCCCAGACCGCACAGATACGCAGTATTTT

length: 17
J: TRBJ1-6
size: .
V: TRBV5-1
D: TRBD1
CDR3: CASRQWNRGRDNSPLHF
DNA: TGCGCCAGCCGACAATGGAACAGGGGCCGGGATAATTCACCCCTCCACTTT

length: 23
J: TRBJ2-2
size: .
V: TRBV9
D: TRBD2
CDR3: CASSFGRTSVKCLKMPNTGELFF
DNA: TGTGCCAGCAGCTTCGGCCGGACTAGCGTAAAATGCCTTAAAATGCCGAACACCGGGGAGCTGTTTTTT

length: 14
J: TRBJ2-7
size: .
V: TRBV7-9
D: TRBD2
CDR3: CASSSGTRLYEQYF
DNA: TGTGCCAGCAGCTCGGGGACTAGGTTATACGAGCAGTACTTC

length: 14
J: TRBJ1-4
size: .
V: TRBV2
D: .
CDR3: CASSERGAGEKLFF
DNA: TGTGCCAGCAGTGAAAGAGGGGCTGGTGAAAAACTGTTTTTT

length: 20
J: TRBJ2-1
size: .
V: TRBV7-2
D: TRBD2
CDR3: CASSRKRTSGPLFPYNEQFF
DNA: TGTGCCAGCAGCCGTAAACGGACTAGCGGGCCGCTATTTCCCTACAATGAGCAGTTCTTC

length: 13
J: TRBJ2-2
size: .
V: TRBV7-9
D: .
CDR3: CASTLGPTGELFF
DNA: TGTGCCAGCACCCTGGGCCCAACCGGGGAGCTGTTTTTT

length: 16
J: TRBJ2-2
size: many
V: TRBV5-1
D: .
CDR3: CASSFLGTRSTGELFF
DNA: TGCGCCAGCAGCTTCCTCGGGACAAGGAGCACCGGGGAGCTGTTTTTT

length: 15
J: TRBJ1-1
size: many
V: TRBV5-1
D: .
CDR3: CASRSGNGLNTEAFF
DNA: TGCGCCAGCAGGTCCGGGAACGGATTGAACACTGAAGCTTTCTTT

length: 16
J: TRBJ1-5
size: .
V: TRBV4-3
D: .
CDR3: CASSQDRGGRHQPQHF
DNA: TGCGCCAGCAGCCAAGATAGGGGGGGGCGGCATCAGCCCCAGCATTTT

length: 16
J: TRBJ1-1
size: few
V: TRBV3-1
D: .
CDR3: CASSQDGGGGNTEAFF
DNA: TGTGCCAGCAGCCAAGACGGGGGGGGAGGAAACACTGAAGCTTTCTTT

length: 14
J: TRBJ2-7
size: .
V: TRBV10-3
D: TRBD1
CDR3: CAISPGTGLYEQYF
DNA: TGTGCCATCAGCCCCGGGACAGGGTTGTACGAGCAGTACTTC

length: 13
J: TRBJ1-2
size: .
V: TRBV7-9
D: TRBD1
CDR3: CASSPHQGDGYTF
DNA: TGTGCCAGCAGCCCACACCAGGGGGATGGCTACACCTTC

length: 20
J: TRBJ2-3
size: .
V: TRBV4-1
D: TRBD2
CDR3: CASSQVGRGRIAGGTDTQYF
DNA: TGCGCCAGCAGCCAAGTGGGTCGTGGGCGAATAGCGGGGGGCACAGATACGCAGTATTTT

length: 14
J: TRBJ2-7
size: few
V: TRBV5-1
D: TRBD1
CDR3: CASSLVGQGFEQYF
DNA: TGCGCCAGCAGCTTGGTGGGACAGGGTTTTGAGCAGTACTTC

length: 12
J: TRBJ2-1
size: few
V: TRBV5-6
D: .
CDR3: CASSSGGDEQFF
DNA: TGTGCCAGCAGCTCGGGCGGTGATGAGCAGTTCTTC

length: 14
J: TRBJ1-1
size: few
V: TRBV7-9
D: .
CDR3: CASSSTVLNTEAFF
DNA: TGTGCCAGCAGCTCGACAGTACTGAACACTGAAGCTTTCTTT

length: 15
J: TRBJ2-7
size: few
V: TRBV9
D: TRBD2
CDR3: CASSPAGGGIYEQYF
DNA: TGTGCCAGCAGCCCCGCGGGCGGGGGAATCTACGAGCAGTACTTC

length: 13
J: TRBJ1-2
size: few
V: TRBV12-3/TRBV12-4
D: .
CDR3: CASSFETDIGYTF
DNA: TGTGCCAGCAGTTTCGAGACAGATATTGGCTACACCTTC

length: 14
J: TRBJ2-3
size: .
V: TRBV7-9
D: .
CDR3: CASSLGQGWDTQYF
DNA: TGTGCCAGCAGCTTAGGGCAGGGATGGGACACGCAGTATTTT

length: 14
J: TRBJ1-2
size: .
V: TRBV7-8
D: .
CDR3: CASSRQEAGDGYTF
DNA: TGTGCCAGCAGCCGACAGGAGGCAGGGGATGGCTACACCTTC

length: 14
J: TRBJ2-7
size: .
V: TRBV12-3/TRBV12-4
D: .
CDR3: CASSLAATSYEQYF
DNA: TGTGCCAGCAGTTTAGCGGCTACCTCCTACGAGCAGTACTTC

length: 14
J: TRBJ1-2
size: .
V: TRBV5-6
D: TRBD1
CDR3: CASSLEDRSYGYTF
DNA: TGTGCCAGCAGCTTGGAGGACAGGAGCTATGGCTACACCTTC

length: 12
J: TRBJ2-1
size: many
V: TRBV12-3/TRBV12-4
D: .
CDR3: CASSFTGNEQFF
DNA: TGTGCCAGCAGTTTCACCGGTAATGAGCAGTTCTTC

length: 15
J: TRBJ1-1
size: .
V: TRBV5-6
D: TRBD1
CDR3: CASSFWTGAYTEAFF
DNA: TGTGCCAGCAGCTTTTGGACAGGTGCTTACACTGAAGCTTTCTTT

length: 13
J: TRBJ1-2
size: few
V: TRBV5-1
D: .
CDR3: CASSLAASYGYTF
DNA: TGCGCCAGCAGCTTGGCGGCCTCATATGGCTACACCTTC

length: 15
J: TRBJ2-1
size: .
V: TRBV29-1
D: .
CDR3: CSVAGLAQGRNEQFF
DNA: TGCAGCGTTGCGGGACTTGCCCAGGGACGCAATGAGCAGTTCTTC

length: 16
J: TRBJ2-1
size: .
V: TRBV5-5
D: TRBD1
CDR3: CASSPGTGGFYNEQFF
DNA: TGTGCCAGCAGCCCCGGGACAGGGGGCTTCTACAATGAGCAGTTCTTC

length: 15
J: TRBJ2-7
size: few
V: TRBV19
D: TRBD1
CDR3: CASSPGQGSPYEQYF
DNA: TGTGCCTCGTCCCCTGGACAGGGGAGTCCCTACGAGCAGTACTTC

length: 17
J: TRBJ1-1
size: .
V: TRBV18
D: TRBD1
CDR3: CASSPPLRQGGGTEAFF
DNA: TGTGCCAGCTCACCACCTTTACGACAGGGAGGTGGCACTGAAGCTTTCTTT

length: 14
J: TRBJ1-1
size: .
V: TRBV7-9
D: TRBD1
CDR3: CASSSGGRDTEAFF
DNA: TGTGCCAGCAGCTCAGGGGGGAGAGACACTGAAGCTTTCTTT

length: 15
J: TRBJ2-5
size: .
V: TRBV5-1
D: TRBD1
CDR3: CASNTGQGNGETQYF
DNA: TGCGCCAGTAACACGGGACAGGGGAATGGAGAGACCCAGTACTTC

length: 13
J: TRBJ1-2
size: .
V: TRBV9
D: TRBD1
CDR3: CASSDGQGSGYTF
DNA: TGTGCCAGCAGCGACGGACAGGGCTCTGGCTACACCTTC

length: 21
J: TRBJ2-1
size: few
V: TRBV11-2
D: TRBD2
CDR3: CASSFPGELARKKSSYNEQFF
DNA: TGTGCCAGCAGCTTCCCCGGCGAACTAGCGAGAAAGAAGAGCTCCTACAATGAGCAGTTCTTC

length: 11
J: TRBJ1-1
size: .
V: TRBV30
D: .
CDR3: CAWSMQYEAFF
DNA: TGTGCCTGGAGTATGCAGTATGAAGCTTTCTTT

length: 13
J: TRBJ1-1
size: few
V: TRBV29-1
D: .
CDR3: CSAWDFILPEAFF
DNA: TGCAGCGCATGGGACTTCATCCTTCCTGAAGCTTTCTTT

length: 16
J: TRBJ2-1
size: few
V: TRBV4-3
D: .
CDR3: CASSQDERRPRNEQFF
DNA: TGCGCCAGCAGCCAAGATGAGAGACGGCCCCGCAATGAGCAGTTCTTC